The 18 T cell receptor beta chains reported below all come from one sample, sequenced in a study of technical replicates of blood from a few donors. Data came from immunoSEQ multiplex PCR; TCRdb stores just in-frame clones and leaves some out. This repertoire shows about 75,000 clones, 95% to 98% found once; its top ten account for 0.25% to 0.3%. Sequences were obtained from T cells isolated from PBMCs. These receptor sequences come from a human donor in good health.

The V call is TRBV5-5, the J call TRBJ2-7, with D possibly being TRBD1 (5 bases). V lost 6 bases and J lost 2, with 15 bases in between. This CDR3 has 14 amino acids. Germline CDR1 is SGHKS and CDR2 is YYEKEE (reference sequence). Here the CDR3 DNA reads TGTGCCAGCACCCGTCCGACAGATGCCTACGAGCAGTACTTC. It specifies CASTRPTDAYEQYF.

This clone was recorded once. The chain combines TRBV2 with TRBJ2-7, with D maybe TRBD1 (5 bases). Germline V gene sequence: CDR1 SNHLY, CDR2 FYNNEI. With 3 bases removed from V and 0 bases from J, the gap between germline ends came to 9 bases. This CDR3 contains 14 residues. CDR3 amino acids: CASSDRVNSYEQYF. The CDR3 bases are TGTGCCAGCAGTGACAGGGTTAACTCCTACGAGCAGTACTTC.

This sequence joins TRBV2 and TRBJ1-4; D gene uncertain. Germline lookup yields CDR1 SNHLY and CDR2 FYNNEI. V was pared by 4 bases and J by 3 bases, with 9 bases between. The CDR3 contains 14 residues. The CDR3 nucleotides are TGTGCCAGCAGTGTCGGACTTTCTAATGAAAAACTGTTTTTT. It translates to CASSVGLSNEKLFF.

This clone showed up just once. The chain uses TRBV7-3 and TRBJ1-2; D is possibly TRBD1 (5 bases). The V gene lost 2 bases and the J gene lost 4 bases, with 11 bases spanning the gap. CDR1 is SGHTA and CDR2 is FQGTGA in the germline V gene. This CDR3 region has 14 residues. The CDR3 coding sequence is TGTGCCAGCAGCTTAGGCGGGGGTTCCTATGGCTACACCTTC. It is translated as CASSLGGGSYGYTF.

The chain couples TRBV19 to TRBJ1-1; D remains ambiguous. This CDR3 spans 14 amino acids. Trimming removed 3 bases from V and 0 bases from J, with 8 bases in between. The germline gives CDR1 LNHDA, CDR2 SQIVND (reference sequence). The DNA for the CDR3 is TGTGCCAGTAGTATTGGGCGCTTGAACACTGAAGCTTTCTTT. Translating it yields CASSIGRLNTEAFF.

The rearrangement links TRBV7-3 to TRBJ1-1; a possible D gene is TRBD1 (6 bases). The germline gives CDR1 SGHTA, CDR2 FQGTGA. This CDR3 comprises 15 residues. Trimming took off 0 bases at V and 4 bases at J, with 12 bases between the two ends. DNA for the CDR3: TGTGCCAGCAGCTTAACATGGGGGGGGCGCACTGAAGCTTTCTTT. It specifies CASSLTWGGRTEAFF. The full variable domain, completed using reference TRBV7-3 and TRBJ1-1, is GAGVSQTPSNKVTEKGKYVELRCDPISGHTALYWYRQSLGQGPEFLIYFQGTGAADDSGLPNDRFFAVRPEGSVSTLKIQRTERGDSAVYLCASSLTWGGRTEAFFGQGTRLTVV.

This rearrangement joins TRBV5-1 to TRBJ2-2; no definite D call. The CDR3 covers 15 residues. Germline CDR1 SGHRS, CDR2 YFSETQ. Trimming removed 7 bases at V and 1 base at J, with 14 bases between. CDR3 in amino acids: CASAPILQNTGELFF. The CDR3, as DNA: TGCGCCAGCGCCCCTATACTCCAGAACACCGGGGAGCTGTTTTTT. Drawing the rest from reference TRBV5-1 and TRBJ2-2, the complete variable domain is KAGVTQTPRYLIKTRGQQVTLSCSPISGHRSVSWYQQTPGQGLQFLFEYFSETQRNKGNFPGRFSGRQFSNSRSEMNVSTLELGDSALYLCASAPILQNTGELFFGEGSRLTVL.

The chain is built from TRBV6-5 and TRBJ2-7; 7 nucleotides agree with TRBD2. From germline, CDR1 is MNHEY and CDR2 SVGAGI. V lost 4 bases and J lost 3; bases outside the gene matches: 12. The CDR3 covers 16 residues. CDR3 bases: TGTGCCAGCAGTTTCATCGGGACTATGAAGAACTACGAGCAGTACTTC. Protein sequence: CASSFIGTMKNYEQYF.

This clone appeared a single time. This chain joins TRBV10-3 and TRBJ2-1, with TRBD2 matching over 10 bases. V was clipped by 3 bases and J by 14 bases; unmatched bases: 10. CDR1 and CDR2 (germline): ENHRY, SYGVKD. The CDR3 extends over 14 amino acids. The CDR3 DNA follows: TGTGCCATCAGTGAAGCGGGAGGGCCCTGGGATAAGTTCTTC. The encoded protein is CAISEAGGPWDKFF.

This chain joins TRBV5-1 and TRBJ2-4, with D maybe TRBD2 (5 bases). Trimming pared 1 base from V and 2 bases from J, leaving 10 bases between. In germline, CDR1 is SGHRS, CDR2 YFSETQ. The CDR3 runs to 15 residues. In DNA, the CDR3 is TGCGCCAGCAGCTTGCAAAGGACTTCCAAAAACATTCAGTACTTC. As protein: CASSLQRTSKNIQYF.

CDR3 in amino acids: CASSPRTASYEQYF. CDR3 coding DNA: TGCGCCAGCAGCCCCCGGACAGCATCCTACGAGCAGTACTTC. The chain is built from TRBV4-3 and TRBJ2-7, with a tentative D call TRBD1 (6 bases). V lost 4 bases, J lost 1 base, and 11 bases lay in between. This CDR3 has 14 amino acids. The germline V gene has CDR1 LGHNA and CDR2 YSLEER.

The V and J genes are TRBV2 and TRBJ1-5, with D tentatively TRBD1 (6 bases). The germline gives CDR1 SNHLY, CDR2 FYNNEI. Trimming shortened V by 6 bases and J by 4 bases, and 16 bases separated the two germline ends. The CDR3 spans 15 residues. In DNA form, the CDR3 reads TGTGCCAGCAGCGCCGCCCGGGGGGCTAATCAGCCCCAGCATTTT. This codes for CASSAARGANQPQHF.

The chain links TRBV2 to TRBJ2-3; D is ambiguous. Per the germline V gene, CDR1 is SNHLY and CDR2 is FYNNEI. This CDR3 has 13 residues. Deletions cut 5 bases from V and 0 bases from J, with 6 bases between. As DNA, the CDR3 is TGTGCCAGCAGTCAACAGAGCACAGATACGCAGTATTTT. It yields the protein CASSQQSTDTQYF.

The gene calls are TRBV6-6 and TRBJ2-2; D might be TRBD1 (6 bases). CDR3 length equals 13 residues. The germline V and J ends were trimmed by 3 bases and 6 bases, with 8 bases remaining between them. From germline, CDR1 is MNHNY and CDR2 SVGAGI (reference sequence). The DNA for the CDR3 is TGTGCCAGCAGTTATTGGGGGCCCGGGGAGCTGTTTTTT. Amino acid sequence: CASSYWGPGELFF.

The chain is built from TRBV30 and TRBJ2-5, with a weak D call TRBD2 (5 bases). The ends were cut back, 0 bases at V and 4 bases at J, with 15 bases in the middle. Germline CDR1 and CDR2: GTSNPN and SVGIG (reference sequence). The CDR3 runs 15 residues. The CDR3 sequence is CAWSVTVGVGETQYF. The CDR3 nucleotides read TGTGCCTGGAGTGTAACGGTGGGAGTAGGAGAGACCCAGTACTTC.

CDR3 protein: CASSSVILLDTEAFF. As DNA, the CDR3 is TGTGCCAGCAGCTCGGTTATTTTATTGGACACTGAAGCTTTCTTT. The V gene is TRBV28, the J gene TRBJ1-1, with D unclear. Germline CDR1 MDHEN, CDR2 SYDVKM. V was cut by 6 bases and J by 3 bases, with 17 bases left in between. CDR3 length: 15 residues. The full variable domain, rest sourced from reference TRBV28 and TRBJ1-1, is DVKVTQSSRYLVKRTGEKVFLECVQDMDHENMFWYRQDPGLGLRLIYFSYDVKMKEKGDIPEGYSVSREKKERFSLILESASTNQTSMYLCASSSVILLDTEAFFGQGTRLTVV.

The CDR3 bases are TGTGCCAGCAGCGTAGCGGGACAGTACACTGAAGCTTTCTTT. Translating gives CASSVAGQYTEAFF. The chain combines TRBV9 with TRBJ1-1; TRBD1 agrees at 7 bases. V was pared by 0 bases and J by 3 bases, with 2 bases of the junction left unmatched. The CDR3 spans 14 residues. CDR1 is SGDLS and CDR2 is YYNGEE in the germline V gene.

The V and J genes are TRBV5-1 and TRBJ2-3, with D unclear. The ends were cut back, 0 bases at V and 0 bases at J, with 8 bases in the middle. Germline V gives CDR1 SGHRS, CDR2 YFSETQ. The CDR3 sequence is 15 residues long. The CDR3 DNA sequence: TGCGCCAGCAGCTTGGGTGGTACTAGCACAGATACGCAGTATTTT. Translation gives CASSLGGTSTDTQYF.